One and the same sample provided the 9 T cell receptor beta chains below, sequenced in a study of blood T cell repertoires in COVID-19. Clones were sequenced by immunoSEQ multiplex PCR, and TCRdb holds only the in-frame ones, with some missing. The data contain over 30,000 clones, 90% of them singletons. The sequenced material came from peripheral blood. Receptors originate from a man aged 80 or over with acute or convalescent COVID-19.

V usage is TRBV5-1 and J usage is TRBJ2-1, with D perhaps matching TRBD1 (5 bases). CDR3 length equals 13 residues. V lost 7 bases to trimming and J lost 5 bases, with 13 bases between them. CDR1 and CDR2 (germline): SGHRS, YFSETQ. The CDR3 coding sequence is TGCGCCAGCGGCATAGGGGCGAACAATGAGCAGTTCTTC. Translated, it gives CASGIGANNEQFF.

V is TRBV19 and J is TRBJ1-4, with 10 positions matching TRBD1. This CDR3 spans 14 amino acids. V lost 5 bases to trimming and J lost 6 bases; unmatched junction nucleotides: 3. Germline V lookup: CDR1 LNHDA, CDR2 SQIVND (reference sequence). The chain's CDR3 is CASSATGGDEKLFF. CDR3 coding DNA: TGTGCCAGTAGTGCGACAGGGGGCGATGAAAAACTGTTTTTT.

This chain connects TRBV24-1 to TRBJ2-7, with 8 bases that match TRBD1. The CDR3 is made up of 14 amino acids. The J segment lost 4 bases and the V segment lost 8 bases, leaving 9 bases of the junction unmatched. CDR1 KGHDR and CDR2 SFDVKD come from the germline V gene. This CDR3 reads CATNGQGDRYEQYF. The CDR3 DNA follows: TGTGCCACCAATGGACAGGGTGATAGGTACGAGCAGTACTTC.

The gene calls are TRBV19 and TRBJ2-2; the match to TRBD1 covers 7 bases. V shed 7 bases and J 0 bases; nucleotides not matched to a gene: 5. Germline lookup yields CDR1 LNHDA and CDR2 SQIVND (reference sequence). This CDR3 spans 15 amino acids. The CDR3 coding sequence is TGTGCCAGTACCGACAGGGTCACGAACACCGGGGAGCTGTTTTTT. Protein product: CASTDRVTNTGELFF.

The V call is TRBV3-1 (or the pseudogene TRBV3-2), the J call TRBJ1-2; D is undetermined. Looked up from germline, CDR1 is LGHDT and CDR2 is YNNKEL (reference sequence). The CDR3 runs 13 residues. Trimming stripped 2 bases from V and 8 bases from J, with 12 bases between. CDR3 nucleotides: TGTGCCAGCAGCCAAATAAACGGCGGCGGCTACACCTTC. Translation gives CASSQINGGGYTF.

The chain recombines TRBV27 with TRBJ1-1; D not resolved. Per germline, CDR1 MNHEY and CDR2 SMNVEV (reference sequence). CDR3 size: 14 residues. V lost 3 bases and J lost 3, with 11 bases in between. The CDR3 DNA is TGTGCCAGCAGTTTCGGGAGCTTGGACACTGAAGCTTTCTTT. This translates into CASSFGSLDTEAFF.

The chain links TRBV30 to TRBJ1-2; no clear D gene. The V end was cut by 0 bases, the J end by 6 bases, with 14 bases between. This CDR3 is 14 amino acids long. The germline V gene has CDR1 GTSNPN and CDR2 SVGIG (reference sequence). As DNA, the CDR3 is TGTGCCTGGAGTGTATGGCACAATAAGAATGGCTACACCTTC. It codes for CAWSVWHNKNGYTF.

This chain links TRBV20-1 with TRBJ2-3; TRBD2 aligns across 11 bases. Germline assignment: CDR1 DFQATT and CDR2 SNEGSKA (reference sequence). J lost 2 bases, V lost 3 bases, and 7 bases had no gene match. The CDR3 is 16 residues long. The CDR3 DNA reads as TGCAGTGCTAGTTTAGCTAGCGGGGGGTACACAGATACGCAGTATTTT. It yields the protein CSASLASGGYTDTQYF.

V gene TRBV3-1 (or the pseudogene TRBV3-2) combines with J gene TRBJ2-6; 7 positions match TRBD1. The germline CDR1 and CDR2 sequences are LGHDT and YNNKEL (reference sequence). CDR3 length: 16 residues. V gave up 4 bases and J gave up 0 bases; unmatched junction bases: 3. The CDR3 reads CASSPGTVSGANVLTF. The DNA for the CDR3 is TGTGCCAGCAGCCCCGGGACAGTCTCTGGGGCCAACGTCCTGACTTTC.